These 2 T cell receptor beta chains came from one sample sequenced in a study of OX40 agonist ivuxolimab in advanced cancers. The protocol was immunoSEQ multiplex PCR, while the TCRdb copy is restricted to in-frame clones and leaves out a portion. This sample has around 74,000 clones; about 90% occur once, and the top ten carry around 0.53%. The material sequenced was CD4+ or CD8+ T cells sorted from blood, taken in a trial of the OX40 agonist ivuxolimab. Receptor source: an adult with an advanced solid tumor such as melanoma, head and neck, liver or kidney cancer.

This rearrangement joins TRBV6-5 to TRBJ1-2, with TRBD1 identical over 7 bases. The CDR3 is made up of 14 amino acids. The V segment lost 6 bases and the J segment 2 bases; nucleotides outside the gene matches: 6. Germline V CDR1 and CDR2: MNHEY, SVGAGI. The CDR3 here is CASRGGQQNYGYTF. The CDR3 DNA sequence: TGTGCCAGCAGGGGGGGACAGCAGAACTATGGCTACACCTTC.

In nucleotides, the CDR3 is TGTGCCAGCAGCTGGACAGGGATCGACGAGCAGTACTTC. This encodes CASSWTGIDEQYF. The chain uses TRBV6-6 and TRBJ2-7, with 8 bases fitting TRBD1. V lost 6 bases to trimming and J lost 5 bases; unmatched junction nucleotides: 6. Germline V lookup: CDR1 MNHNY, CDR2 SVGAGI (reference sequence). The CDR3 has 13 amino acids.